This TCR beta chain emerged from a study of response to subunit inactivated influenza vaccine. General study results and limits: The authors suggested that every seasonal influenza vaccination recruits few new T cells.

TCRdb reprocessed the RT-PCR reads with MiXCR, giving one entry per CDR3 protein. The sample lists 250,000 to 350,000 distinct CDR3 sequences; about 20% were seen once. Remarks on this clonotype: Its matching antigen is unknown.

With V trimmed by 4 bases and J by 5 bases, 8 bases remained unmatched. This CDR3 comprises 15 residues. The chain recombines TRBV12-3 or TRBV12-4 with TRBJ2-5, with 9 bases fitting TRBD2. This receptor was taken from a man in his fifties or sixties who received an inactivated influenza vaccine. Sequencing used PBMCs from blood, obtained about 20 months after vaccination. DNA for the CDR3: TGTGCCAGCAGTTCTCCGGGACTAGCTGGCGAGACCCAGTACTTC. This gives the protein CASSSPGLAGETQYF.